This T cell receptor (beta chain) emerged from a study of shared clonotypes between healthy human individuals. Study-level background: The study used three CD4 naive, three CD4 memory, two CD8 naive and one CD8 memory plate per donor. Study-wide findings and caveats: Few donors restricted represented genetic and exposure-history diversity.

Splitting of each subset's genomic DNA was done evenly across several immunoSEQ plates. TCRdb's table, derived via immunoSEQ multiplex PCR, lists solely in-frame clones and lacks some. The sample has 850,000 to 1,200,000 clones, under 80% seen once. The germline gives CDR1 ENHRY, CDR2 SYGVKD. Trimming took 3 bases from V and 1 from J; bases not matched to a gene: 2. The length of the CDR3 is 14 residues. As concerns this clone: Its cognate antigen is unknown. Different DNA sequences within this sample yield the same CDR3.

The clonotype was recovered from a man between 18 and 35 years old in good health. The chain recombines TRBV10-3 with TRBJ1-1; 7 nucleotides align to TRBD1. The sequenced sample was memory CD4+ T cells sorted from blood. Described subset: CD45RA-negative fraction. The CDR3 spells CAISDRTGNTEAFF. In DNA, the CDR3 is TGTGCCATCAGTGACAGGACAGGGAACACTGAAGCTTTCTTT.